This T cell receptor beta chain was recorded in a study of a mutant IDH1 vaccine in newly diagnosed glioma. Study context: The start of vaccination came 4-6 weeks after radiotherapy alone, or with temozolomide cycles. Every participant had undergone radiotherapy, temozolomide, or both before, and most underwent both.

A single count supports this clone. Its antigen is unknown. J was trimmed by 2 bases and V by 6 bases; bases with no gene match: 8. Germline CDR1 reads SNHLY; CDR2 reads FYNNEI. The CDR3 is 15 amino acids. Stated time point: week 47, end of study. The content of each vaccine dose was 300 ug of mutant IDH1 20-mer peptide, and topical imiquimod accompanied it. Repertoires were generated with immunoSEQ multiplex PCR, while TCRdb's copy carries only in-frame clones and drops some. The table lists under 30,000 clones, less than 90% of them singletons, with approximately 2.8% in the top ten. The clonotype originates from a man aged 40-50 years with glioma. Material: PBMCs, obtained from a glioma patient whose treatment included an IDH1 peptide vaccine. This chain connects TRBV2 to TRBJ2-3; 7 nucleotides align to TRBD1. The CDR3 reads CASRALTGPTDTQYF. CDR3 in DNA: TGTGCCAGCAGGGCCTTGACAGGGCCCACAGATACGCAGTATTTT.